The next 10 T cell receptor beta chains were all read from a single sample in a study of blood T cells in healthy people across ages. Primed by a sample-barcoded 5' primer and a J-beta primer mix, a second PCR proceeded for about 7 to 12 cycles. MiXCR was run by TCRdb on the 5' RACE reads, yielding one entry per CDR3 protein. The table lists about 500,000 distinct CDR3 sequences, 24% of them singletons, with around 10% in the top ten. The sample was also linked to a second study, of T cells of mothers and their children.

Source material: blood. The receptors originated from a boy between 10 and 17 years old in good health.

The chain links TRBV15 to TRBJ2-3, with 7 bases matching TRBD1. The CDR3 consists of 16 residues. The germline CDR1 and CDR2 sequences are LNHNV and YYDKDF (reference sequence). V shed 4 bases, J shed 7 bases, and the junction held 14 bases outside the gene matches. The CDR3 here is CATSIIDRDLEHTQYF. The CDR3 bases are TGTGCCACCAGCATCATTGACAGGGACCTCGAACATACGCAGTATTTT.

The chain uses TRBV12-3 or TRBV12-4 and TRBJ2-1, with unresolved D. Between the trimmed V and J ends, which lost 6 bases and 0 bases, there was a span of 12 bases. CDR3 length: 15 residues. CDR3 loop: CASSPRQSSYNEQFF. The CDR3 nucleotides are TGTGCCAGCAGCCCTAGACAAAGCTCCTACAATGAGCAGTTCTTC.

The chain has TRBV13 and TRBJ2-7, with TRBD1 matching over 8 bases. The trim removed 0 bases at V and 5 bases at J, leaving 6 bases unmatched. The CDR3 covers 15 residues. Germline CDR1 is PRHDT and CDR2 is FYEKMQ (reference sequence). The CDR3 reads CASSLGGTGSNEQYF. The CDR3 bases are TGTGCCAGCAGCTTAGGCGGGACAGGCTCGAACGAGCAGTACTTC. The complete variable domain, with remaining parts taken from reference TRBV13 and TRBJ2-7, reads AAGVIQSPRHLIKEKRETATLKCYPIPRHDTVYWYQQGPGQDPQFLISFYEKMQSDKGSIPDRFSAQQFSDYHSELNMSSLELGDSALYFCASSLGGTGSNEQYFGPGTRLTVT.

To note about this clonotype: Germline is not matched at one junction end, which may reflect a read error. In DNA, the CDR3 is TGCGCCAGCAGCCAGACGGACAGATCCCCCCGGGAGCAGTGCTTC. This codes for CASSQTDRSPREQCF. The rearrangement uses TRBV4-1 and TRBJ2-5; TRBD1 or TRBD2 may be the D gene (6 bases each). The CDR3 is made up of 15 amino acids. Germline V gene lookup returns CDR1 MGHRA and CDR2 YSYEKL.

This chain connects TRBV5-8 to TRBJ2-5, with TRBD1 matching 7 bases. The CDR3 is made up of 14 amino acids. Germline V gene sequence: CDR1 SGHTS, CDR2 YDEGEE. The V segment lost 0 bases and the J segment 9 bases; nucleotides outside the gene matches: 8. CDR3 nucleotides: TGTGCCAGCAGCTTGGCCAGGGGGTTTTCGTCCCAGTACTTC. Residues: CASSLARGFSSQYF.

This clonotype appeared a few times. The V call is TRBV7-3, the J call TRBJ2-2, with 7 positions matching TRBD1. The ends lost 2 bases at V and 7 bases at J; junction bases unmatched: 10. From germline, CDR1 is SGHTA and CDR2 FQGTGA. This CDR3 comprises 16 residues. The CDR3 DNA follows: TGTGCCAGCAGCTTATATACAGGGGTAGTTGGCGGGGAGCTGTTTTTT. Its translation is CASSLYTGVVGGELFF.

This clonotype has just a few counts. This chain joins TRBV5-1 and TRBJ1-2, with 7 bases fitting TRBD1. V lost 0 bases to trimming and J lost 8 bases; unmatched junction nucleotides: 10. Per the germline V gene, CDR1 is SGHRS and CDR2 is YFSETQ. The CDR3 is made up of 15 amino acids. The CDR3 spells CASSLAALDRRGYTF. The DNA for the CDR3 is TGCGCCAGCAGCTTGGCGGCATTGGACAGGCGCGGCTACACCTTC.

The chain joins TRBV24-1 to TRBJ2-5, with a possible D match to TRBD2 (6 bases). The J call could be wrong; TRBJ2-1 is a better fit for the DNA end. The germline CDR1 and CDR2 sequences are KGHDR and SFDVKD. This CDR3 spans 13 amino acids. The CDR3 loop is CATSDSKRGEQFF. The CDR3, as DNA: TGTGCCACCAGTGATTCCAAACGGGGGGAGCAGTTCTTC.

The chain is built from TRBV6-6 and TRBJ2-7, with 9 nucleotides matching TRBD1. This CDR3 region has 15 residues. The germline CDR1 and CDR2 sequences are MNHNY and SVGAGI (reference sequence). Trimming removed 6 bases from V and 2 bases from J; junction bases left unmatched: 8. The CDR3 loop reads CASSHGRQGAYEQYF. The CDR3 nucleotides are TGTGCCAGCAGCCACGGCCGACAGGGGGCCTACGAGCAGTACTTC.

The rearrangement links TRBV28 to TRBJ1-5, with TRBD1 as a possible D gene (6 bases). Germline values: CDR1 MDHEN, CDR2 SYDVKM. Deletions cut 4 bases from V and 2 bases from J, with 15 bases between. The CDR3 runs to 16 residues. The CDR3 sequence is CASSSGGNRGNQPQHF. The DNA of the CDR3 is TGTGCCAGCAGTTCAGGCGGGAACAGGGGCAATCAGCCCCAGCATTTT.